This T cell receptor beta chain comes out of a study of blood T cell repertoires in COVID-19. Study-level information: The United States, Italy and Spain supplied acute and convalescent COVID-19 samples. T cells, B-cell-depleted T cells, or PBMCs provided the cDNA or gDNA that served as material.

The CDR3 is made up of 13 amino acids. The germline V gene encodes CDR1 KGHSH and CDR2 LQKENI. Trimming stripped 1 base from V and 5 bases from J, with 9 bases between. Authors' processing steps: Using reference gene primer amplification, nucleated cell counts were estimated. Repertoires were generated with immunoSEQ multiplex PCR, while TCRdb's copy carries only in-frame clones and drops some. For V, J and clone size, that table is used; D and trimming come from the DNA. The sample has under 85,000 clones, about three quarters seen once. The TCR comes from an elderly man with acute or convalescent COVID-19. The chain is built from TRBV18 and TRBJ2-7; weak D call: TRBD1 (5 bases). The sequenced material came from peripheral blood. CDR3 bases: TGTGCCAGCTCACCACTCAGGGCCAACGAGCAGTACTTC. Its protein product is CASSPLRANEQYF. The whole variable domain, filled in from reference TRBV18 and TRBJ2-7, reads NAGVMQNPRHLVRRRGQEARLRCSPMKGHSHVYWYRQLPEEGLKFMVYLQKENIIDESGMPKERFSAEFPKEGPSILRIQQVVRGDSAAYFCASSPLRANEQYFGPGTRLTVT.